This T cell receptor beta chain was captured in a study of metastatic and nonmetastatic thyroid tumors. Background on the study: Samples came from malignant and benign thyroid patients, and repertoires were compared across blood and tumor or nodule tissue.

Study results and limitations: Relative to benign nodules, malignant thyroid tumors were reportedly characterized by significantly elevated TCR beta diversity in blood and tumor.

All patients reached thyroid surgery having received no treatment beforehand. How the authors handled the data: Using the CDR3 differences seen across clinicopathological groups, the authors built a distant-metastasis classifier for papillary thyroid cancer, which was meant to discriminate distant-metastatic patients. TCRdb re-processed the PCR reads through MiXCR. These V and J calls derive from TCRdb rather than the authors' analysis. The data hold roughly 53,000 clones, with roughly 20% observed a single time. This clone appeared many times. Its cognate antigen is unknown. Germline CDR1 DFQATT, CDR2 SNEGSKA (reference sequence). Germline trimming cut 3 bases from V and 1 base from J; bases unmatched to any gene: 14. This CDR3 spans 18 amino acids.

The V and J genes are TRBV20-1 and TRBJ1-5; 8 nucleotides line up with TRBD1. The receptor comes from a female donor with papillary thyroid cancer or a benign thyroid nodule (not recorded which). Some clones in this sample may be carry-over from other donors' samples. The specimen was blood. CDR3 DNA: TGCAGTGCTAGTCCCTGGACAGGGAAAGGGAGAAGCAATCAGCCCCAGCATTTT. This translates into CSASPWTGKGRSNQPQHF.